The clone carrying this T cell receptor (beta chain) was seen more than once but under ten times. A read error may account for a junction end that differs from germline. This specimen comes from a study of blood T cell repertoires in COVID-19. Across the study: Collection of acute and convalescent COVID-19 samples took place in the United States, Italy and Spain. PBMCs, B-cell-depleted T cells, or T cells were the source of the cDNA or gDNA that made up the material.

The CDR3 sequence is 14 residues long. Germline assignment: CDR1 KGHSH and CDR2 LQKENI. Authors' methods: Using reference gene primer amplification, nucleated cell counts were estimated. Generated by immunoSEQ multiplex PCR, the TCRdb table keeps only in-frame clones and is missing some. The V and J calls and clone size were taken over from that table, and D and trimming were inferred from the DNA. This repertoire shows about 220,000 clones, approximately 86% found once; its top ten account for 3.6%. Sequenced input: peripheral blood. This chain joins TRBV18 and TRBJ1-6; D not resolved. This clonotype originated in a woman older than 75 with acute or convalescent COVID-19. The CDR3 DNA reads as TGTGCCAGCTCACCAGACGGGCGGGAGAAGGAGAATGGCTTT. Its translation is CASSPDGREKENGF. Variable domain in full (rest from reference TRBV18 and TRBJ1-6): NAGVMQNPRHLVRRRGQEARLRCSPMKGHSHVYWYRQLPEEGLKFMVYLQKENIIDESGMPKERFSAEFPKEGPSILRIQQVVRGDSAAYFCASSPDGREKENGFGNGTRLTVT.